A single T cell receptor (beta chain) is shown here with its context. Primers for the PCR totalled 60 Vbeta and 13 Jbeta. The data were produced by immunoSEQ multiplex PCR, yet TCRdb's version contains in-frame clones alone and is incomplete. The sample records approximately 86,000 clones, around 84% being singletons. The data stem from a study of cytomegalovirus exposure and HLA in healthy donors. Germline CDR1 and CDR2: MNHNY and SVGAGI (reference sequence). V was clipped by 0 bases and J by 1 base, with 5 bases between them. This CDR3 is 14 amino acids long. The TCR comes from a man aged 40-50 years in good health and CMV-seropositive. The source material was PBMCs. V and J are TRBV6-6 and TRBJ2-3; D unresolved. In nucleotides, the CDR3 is TGTGCCAGCAGTTACTCCTTTGGCACAGATACGCAGTATTTT. This sequence encodes CASSYSFGTDTQYF.